This TCR beta chain was recorded in a study of PD-L1 blockade in urothelial cancer. Germline V lookup: CDR1 SGHTA, CDR2 FQGNSA. This CDR3 has 17 amino acids. Trimming stripped 2 bases from V and 3 bases from J, with 17 bases between. Time point given: pretreatment peripheral blood. The study collected 1 to 8 samples per patient, pretreatment and on-treatment. Data came from immunoSEQ multiplex PCR; TCRdb stores just in-frame clones and leaves some out. The table has 70,000 to 85,000 clones, about nine tenths seen once. The sequence derives from a man between 65 and 85 years old with urothelial cancer. The sample consisted of PBMCs, taken around atezolizumab (anti-PD-L1) treatment. This sequence joins TRBV7-2 and TRBJ2-1, with TRBD2 as a possible D gene (6 bases). The CDR3 loop reads CASSLTASRGNYNEQFF. Written as DNA, the CDR3 is TGTGCCAGCAGCTTAACCGCGTCCCGCGGGAACTACAATGAGCAGTTCTTC.